This T cell receptor beta chain was obtained from a study of cytomegalovirus exposure and HLA in healthy donors. This clone turned up a few times. Its antigen is undetermined. Notes on the study in general: DRB1 had the most TCR associations and HLA-C the fewest, a later analysis found, with rates varying by HLA locus. Beyond CMV serostatus, there was no information to go on about immune exposure.

The V gene's germline CDR1 is MNHNY and CDR2 SVGAGI (reference sequence). Trimming shortened V by 5 bases and J by 5 bases, and 10 bases separated the two germline ends. CDR3 length: 13 amino acids. The PCR was carried out with 60 Vbeta primers and 13 Jbeta primers. Data came from immunoSEQ multiplex PCR; TCRdb stores just in-frame clones and leaves some out. The sample includes about 160,000 clones, roughly 80% of them seen just once. The V gene is TRBV6-6, the J gene TRBJ2-1; D unresolved. This sequence originates from a male donor in good health and CMV-seropositive. The sequenced sample consisted of PBMCs. The CDR3 DNA reads TGTGCCAGCAGTGAGGAGTCCCACAATGAGCAGTTCTTC. This encodes CASSEESHNEQFF.